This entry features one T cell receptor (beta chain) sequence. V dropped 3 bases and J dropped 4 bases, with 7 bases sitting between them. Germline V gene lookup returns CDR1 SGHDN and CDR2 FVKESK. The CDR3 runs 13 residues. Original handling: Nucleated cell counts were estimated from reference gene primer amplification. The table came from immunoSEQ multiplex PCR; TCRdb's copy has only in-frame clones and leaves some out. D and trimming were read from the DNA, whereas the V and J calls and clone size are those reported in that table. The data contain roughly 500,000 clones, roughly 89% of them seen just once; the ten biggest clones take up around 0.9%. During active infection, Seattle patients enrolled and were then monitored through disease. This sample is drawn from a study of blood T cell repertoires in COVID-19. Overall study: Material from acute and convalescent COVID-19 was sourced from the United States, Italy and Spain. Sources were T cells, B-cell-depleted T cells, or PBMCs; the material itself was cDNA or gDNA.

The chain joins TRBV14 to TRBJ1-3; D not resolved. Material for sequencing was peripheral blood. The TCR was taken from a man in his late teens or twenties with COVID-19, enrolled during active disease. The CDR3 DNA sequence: TGTGCCAGCAGCCATATCAGGGGAAACACCATATATTTT. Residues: CASSHIRGNTIYF.